Listed below are T cell receptor beta chains from one sample, sequenced in a study of monozygotic twins with inflammatory bowel disease. TCRdb re-analyzed the 5' RACE reads; it lists each CDR3 protein once, without DNA. Recorded for this sample: about 440,000 distinct CDR3 sequences. Sequencing was carried out using blood. The receptors derive from a human donor with ulcerative colitis or Crohn's disease, or a healthy co-twin of an affected twin (not recorded which). Each CDR3 is given with its conserved first and last residue.

j_call v_call cdr3_aa
TRBJ2-1 TRBV1 CTSSQDKLFRGPIYEQFF
TRBJ1-2 TRBV7-2 CASSATVTSYTF
TRBJ2-1 TRBV20-1 CSAPVLATSDNEQFF
TRBJ1-3 TRBV5-1 CASSLGLGQSSGNTIYF
TRBJ2-1 TRBV4-1 CASSLTREQFF
TRBJ2-1 TRBV9 CASMGRGDSYNEQFF
TRBJ2-1 TRBV25-1 CASSEEQGQSGNEQFF
TRBJ2-3 TRBV2 CASSRRRGGSDTQYF
TRBJ2-2 TRBV29-1 CSVIGAPNTGELFF
TRBJ2-1 TRBV30 CAWSSQGTYNEQFF
TRBJ2-2 TRBV27 CASSTDYTGELFF
TRBJ2-2 TRBV28 CASSIAGNTGELFF
TRBJ2-5 TRBV28 CASSRPGTGEQTQYF
TRBJ2-1 TRBV13 CASSSRSRGLAGGFNNEQFF
TRBJ1-6 TRBV5-6 CASSSPGRLVSPLHF
TRBJ1-1 TRBV28 CASRVERQLGDTEAFF
TRBJ1-4 TRBV12-3/TRBV12-4 CASSLGYEKLFF
TRBJ2-6 TRBV20-1 CSAGAVTSGANVLTF
TRBJ2-3 TRBV7-6 CASSLGTPTDTQYF
TRBJ1-2 TRBV12-3/TRBV12-4 CASRRTGSNYGYTF